These 3 T cell receptor beta chains originate from one sample sequenced in a study of cytomegalovirus exposure and HLA in healthy donors. 60 Vbeta and 13 Jbeta primers were used in PCR. Generated by immunoSEQ multiplex PCR, the TCRdb table keeps only in-frame clones and is missing some. The table counts 150,000 or so clones; approximately 1.5% lies in the top ten. The material sequenced was PBMCs. These receptors were obtained from a woman in her 50s in good health and CMV-seronegative.

J is TRBJ2-5 and V is TRBV18; D uncertain. This CDR3 has 13 amino acids. Trimming pared 2 bases from V and 2 bases from J, leaving 6 bases between. The germline gives CDR1 KGHSH, CDR2 LQKENI. The CDR3 here is CASSPTIQETQYF. The CDR3 DNA reads TGTGCCAGCTCACCAACAATACAAGAGACCCAGTACTTC.

DNA for the CDR3: TGTGCCAGCAGGTTTGGGGGGGGCAATGAGCAGTTCTTC. Protein product: CASRFGGGNEQFF. The chain is built from TRBV7-2 and TRBJ2-1; 7 bases line up with TRBD2. This CDR3 region has 13 residues. The germline CDR1 and CDR2 sequences are SGHTA and FQGNSA. The junction had 5 bases not matched to a gene; V was cut back by 6 bases and J by 6 bases.

The chain is built from TRBV9 and TRBJ2-1; TRBD1 matches at 9 bases. The CDR3 contains 14 residues. With 0 bases clipped from V and 6 bases from J, the junction kept 1 base outside the gene matches. Germline CDR1 SGDLS, CDR2 YYNGEE. CDR3: CASSVETGGNEQFF. CDR3 DNA sequence: TGTGCCAGCAGCGTAGAGACAGGGGGCAATGAGCAGTTCTTC. Using reference TRBV9 and TRBJ2-1 for the parts outside the CDR3, the full variable domain is DSGVTQTPKHLITATGQRVTLRCSPRSGDLSVYWYQQSLDQGLQFLIQYYNGEERAKGNILERFSAQQFPDLHSELNLSSLELGDSALYFCASSVETGGNEQFFGPGTRLTVL.